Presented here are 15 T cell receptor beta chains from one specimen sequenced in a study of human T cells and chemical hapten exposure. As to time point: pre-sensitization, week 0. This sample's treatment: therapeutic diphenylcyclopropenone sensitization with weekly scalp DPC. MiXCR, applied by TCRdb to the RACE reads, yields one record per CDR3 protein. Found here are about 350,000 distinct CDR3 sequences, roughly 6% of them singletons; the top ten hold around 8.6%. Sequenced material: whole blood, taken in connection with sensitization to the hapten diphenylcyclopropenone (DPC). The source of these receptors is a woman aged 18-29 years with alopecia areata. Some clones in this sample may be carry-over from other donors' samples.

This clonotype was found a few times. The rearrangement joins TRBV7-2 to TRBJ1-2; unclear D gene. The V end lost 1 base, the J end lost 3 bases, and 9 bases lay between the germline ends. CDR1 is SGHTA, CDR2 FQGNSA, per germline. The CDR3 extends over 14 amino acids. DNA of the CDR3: TGTGCCAGCAGCTTAGGGGGATTCGACTATGGCTACACCTTC. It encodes CASSLGGFDYGYTF.

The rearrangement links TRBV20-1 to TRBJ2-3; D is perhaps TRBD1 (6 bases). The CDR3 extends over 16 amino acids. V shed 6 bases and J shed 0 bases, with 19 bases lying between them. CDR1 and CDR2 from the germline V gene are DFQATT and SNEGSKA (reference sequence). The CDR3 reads CSADLRGSPSTDTQYF. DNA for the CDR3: TGCAGTGCCGATCTAAGGGGGAGCCCTAGCACAGATACGCAGTATTTT.

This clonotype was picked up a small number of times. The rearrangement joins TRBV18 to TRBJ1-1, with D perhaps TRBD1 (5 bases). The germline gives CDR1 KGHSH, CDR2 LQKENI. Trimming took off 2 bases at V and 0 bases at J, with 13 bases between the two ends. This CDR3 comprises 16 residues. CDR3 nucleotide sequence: TGTGCCAGCTCACCAAAGGGACGGACCATGAACACTGAAGCTTTCTTT. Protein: CASSPKGRTMNTEAFF.

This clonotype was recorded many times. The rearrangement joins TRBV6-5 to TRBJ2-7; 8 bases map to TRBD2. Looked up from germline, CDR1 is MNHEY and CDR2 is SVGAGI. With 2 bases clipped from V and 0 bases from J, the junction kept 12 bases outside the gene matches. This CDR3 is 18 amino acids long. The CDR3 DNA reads TGTGCCAGCAGTTACCCGAGCCATAGCGGGGATAGCTCCTACGAGCAGTACTTC. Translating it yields CASSYPSHSGDSSYEQYF.

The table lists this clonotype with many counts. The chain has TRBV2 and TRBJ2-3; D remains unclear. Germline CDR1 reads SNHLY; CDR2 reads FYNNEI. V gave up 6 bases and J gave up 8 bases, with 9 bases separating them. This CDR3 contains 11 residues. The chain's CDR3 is CASSRESTQYF. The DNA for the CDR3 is TGTGCCAGCAGCCGTGAAAGTACGCAGTATTTT.

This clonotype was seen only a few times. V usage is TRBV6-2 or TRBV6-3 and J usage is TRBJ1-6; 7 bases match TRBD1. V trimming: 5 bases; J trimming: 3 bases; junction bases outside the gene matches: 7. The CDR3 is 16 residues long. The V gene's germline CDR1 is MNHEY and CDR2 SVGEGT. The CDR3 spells CASSIPQGNYNSPLHF. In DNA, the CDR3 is TGTGCCAGCAGTATCCCACAGGGGAACTATAATTCACCCCTCCACTTT.

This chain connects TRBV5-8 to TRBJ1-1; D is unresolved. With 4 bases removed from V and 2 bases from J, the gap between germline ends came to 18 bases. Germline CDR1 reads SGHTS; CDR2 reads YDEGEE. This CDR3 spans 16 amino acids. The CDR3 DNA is TGTGCCAGCAGCGCCAGATTAAGGCACGCCAACACTGAAGCTTTCTTT. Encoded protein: CASSARLRHANTEAFF.

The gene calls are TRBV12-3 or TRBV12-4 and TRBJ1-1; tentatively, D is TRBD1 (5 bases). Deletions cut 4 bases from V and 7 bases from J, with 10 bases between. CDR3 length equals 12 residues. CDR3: CASSWGRDEAFF. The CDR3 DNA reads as TGTGCCAGCAGTTGGGGACGGGATGAAGCTTTCTTT.

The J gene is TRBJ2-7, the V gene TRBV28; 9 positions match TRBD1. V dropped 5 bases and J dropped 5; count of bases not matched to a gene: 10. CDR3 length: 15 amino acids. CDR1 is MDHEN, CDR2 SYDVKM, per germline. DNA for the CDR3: TGTGCCAGCAGTGGGTCCGGGACAGGGTTCCACGAGCAGTACTTC. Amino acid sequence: CASSGSGTGFHEQYF.

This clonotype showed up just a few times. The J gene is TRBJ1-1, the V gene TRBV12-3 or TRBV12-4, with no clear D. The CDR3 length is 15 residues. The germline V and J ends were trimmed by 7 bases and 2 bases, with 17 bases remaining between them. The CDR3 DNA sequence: TGTGCCAGCAATGACGCAGGAAGTGGAAACACTGAAGCTTTCTTT. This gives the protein CASNDAGSGNTEAFF.

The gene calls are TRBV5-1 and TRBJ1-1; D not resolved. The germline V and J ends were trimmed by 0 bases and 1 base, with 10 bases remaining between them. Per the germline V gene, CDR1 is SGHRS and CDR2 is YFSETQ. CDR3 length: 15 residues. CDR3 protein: CASSLEGRSNTEAFF. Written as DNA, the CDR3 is TGCGCCAGCAGCTTGGAAGGGAGATCGAACACTGAAGCTTTCTTT.

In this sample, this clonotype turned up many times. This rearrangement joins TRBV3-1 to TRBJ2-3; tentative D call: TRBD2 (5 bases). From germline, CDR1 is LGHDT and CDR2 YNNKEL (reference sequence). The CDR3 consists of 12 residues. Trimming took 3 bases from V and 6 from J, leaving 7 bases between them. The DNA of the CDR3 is TGTGCCAGCAGCCAGGCGGGCGATACGCAGTATTTT. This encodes CASSQAGDTQYF.

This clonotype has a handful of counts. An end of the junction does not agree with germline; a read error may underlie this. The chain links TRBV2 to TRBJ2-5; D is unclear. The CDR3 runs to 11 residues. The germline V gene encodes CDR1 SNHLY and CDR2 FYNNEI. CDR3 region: CASKVGEAQYF. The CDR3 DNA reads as TGTGCCAGCAAAGTCGGAGAGGCCCAGTACTTC.

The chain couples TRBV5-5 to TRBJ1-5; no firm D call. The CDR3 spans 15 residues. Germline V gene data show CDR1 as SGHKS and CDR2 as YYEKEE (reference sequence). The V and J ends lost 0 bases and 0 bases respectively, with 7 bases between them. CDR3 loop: CASSLEGSSNQPQHF. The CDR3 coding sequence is TGTGCCAGCAGCTTGGAAGGGAGTAGCAATCAGCCCCAGCATTTT.

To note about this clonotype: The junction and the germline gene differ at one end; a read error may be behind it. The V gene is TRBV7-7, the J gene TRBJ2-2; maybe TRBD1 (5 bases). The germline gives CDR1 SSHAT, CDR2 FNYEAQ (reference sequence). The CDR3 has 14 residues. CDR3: CASSAAGSSGELFF. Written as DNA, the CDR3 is TGTGCTAGCAGCGCCGCAGGGTCGTCCGGGGAGCTGTTTTTT.